A selection of T cell receptor beta chains follows, all from one sample in a study of response to subunit inactivated influenza vaccine. TCRdb re-derived calls from the RT-PCR reads in MiXCR, one entry per CDR3 protein. The sample holds 450,000 to 600,000 distinct CDR3 sequences, 6% to 9% seen once. The input for sequencing was PBMCs from blood, taken about 24 months after vaccination. Receptors originate from a man aged 45-69 years who received an inactivated influenza vaccine. Each CDR3 is given with its conserved first and last residue. A D gene is named only where the DNA matches it firmly. Size tells how often a clone was seen (once, few, many) or the class of an expanded clone, and some rows leave it out.

cdr3_aa: CASSLGGGGNTGELFF
cdr3_nt: TGTGCCAGCAGCTTAGGAGGAGGAGGGAACACCGGGGAGCTGTTTTTT
v_call: TRBV11-2
d_call: .
j_call: TRBJ2-2
clone_size: few

cdr3_aa: CASSLSPGGGGGNQPQHF
cdr3_nt: TGTGCCAGCAGCTTATCTCCAGGGGGCGGGGGAGGCAATCAGCCCCAGCATTTT
v_call: TRBV11-1
d_call: TRBD1
j_call: TRBJ1-5
clone_size: many

cdr3_aa: CATLAGGPRETQYF
cdr3_nt: TGTGCCACACTAGCGGGAGGGCCCCGGGAGACCCAGTACTTC
v_call: TRBV15
d_call: TRBD2
j_call: TRBJ2-5
clone_size: .

cdr3_aa: CASSYSQLRRELFF
cdr3_nt: TGTGCCAGCAGTTACTCCCAGCTGAGGCGGGAGCTGTTTTTT
v_call: TRBV6-2/TRBV6-3
d_call: .
j_call: TRBJ2-2
clone_size: few

cdr3_aa: CASSYPGDKANYGYTF
cdr3_nt: TGTGCCAGCAGCTACCCTGGGGACAAAGCTAACTATGGCTACACCTTC
v_call: TRBV7-9
d_call: .
j_call: TRBJ1-2
clone_size: many

cdr3_aa: CASSLRHIRGRAFF
cdr3_nt: TGTGCCAGCAGTTTACGCCACATCAGGGGTAGAGCTTTCTTT
v_call: TRBV28
d_call: .
j_call: TRBJ1-1
clone_size: .

cdr3_aa: CASRRVAGGGTDTQYF
cdr3_nt: TGTGCCAGCAGAAGAGTAGCGGGTGGTGGCACAGATACGCAGTATTTT
v_call: TRBV4-2
d_call: TRBD2
j_call: TRBJ2-3
clone_size: few

cdr3_aa: CASSLGRSPPSTDTQYF
cdr3_nt: TGCGCCAGCAGCTTGGGCAGGAGTCCCCCTAGCACAGATACGCAGTATTTT
v_call: TRBV5-1
d_call: .
j_call: TRBJ2-3
clone_size: few

cdr3_aa: CASSLSGQGAVGEQFF
cdr3_nt: TGTGCCAGCAGTTTATCGGGACAGGGGGCAGTTGGTGAGCAGTTCTTC
v_call: TRBV27
d_call: TRBD1
j_call: TRBJ2-1
clone_size: few

cdr3_aa: CSAATGQRTDTQYF
cdr3_nt: TGCAGTGCCGCGACAGGCCAACGCACAGATACGCAGTATTTT
v_call: TRBV20-1
d_call: .
j_call: TRBJ2-3
clone_size: .

cdr3_aa: CASSSSFLAKNIQYF
cdr3_nt: TGTGCCAGCAGCTCATCCTTTTTAGCCAAAAACATTCAGTACTTC
v_call: TRBV27
d_call: .
j_call: TRBJ2-4
clone_size: few

cdr3_aa: CASSPDGAGSIQYF
cdr3_nt: TGTGCCAGCAGCCCAGACGGGGCAGGATCTATTCAGTACTTC
v_call: TRBV4-2
d_call: .
j_call: TRBJ2-4
clone_size: .

cdr3_aa: CSAVPDTQYF
cdr3_nt: TGCAGTGCTGTGCCAGATACGCAGTATTTT
v_call: TRBV20-1
d_call: .
j_call: TRBJ2-3
clone_size: once

cdr3_aa: CSARESSGGRNEQFF
cdr3_nt: TGCAGTGCTAGAGAGTCCAGCGGGGGGCGCAATGAGCAGTTCTTC
v_call: TRBV20-1
d_call: TRBD2
j_call: TRBJ2-1
clone_size: .

cdr3_aa: CATRHPSNEKLFF
cdr3_nt: TGTGCCACCAGACATCCCAGCAATGAAAAACTGTTTTTT
v_call: TRBV6-1
d_call: .
j_call: TRBJ1-4
clone_size: few

cdr3_aa: CASSYLGKADEQFF
cdr3_nt: TGTGCCAGCAGTTACTTGGGGAAGGCAGATGAGCAGTTCTTC
v_call: TRBV6-5
d_call: .
j_call: TRBJ2-1
clone_size: many

cdr3_aa: CASSWNRDNYEQYF
cdr3_nt: TGCGCCAGCAGCTGGAACCGGGACAACTACGAGCAGTACTTC
v_call: TRBV5-1
d_call: .
j_call: TRBJ2-7
clone_size: many

cdr3_aa: CASSPPGQGNQPQHF
cdr3_nt: TGTGCCAGCAGCCCACCAGGACAGGGCAATCAGCCCCAGCATTTT
v_call: TRBV12-3/TRBV12-4
d_call: TRBD1
j_call: TRBJ1-5
clone_size: many

cdr3_aa: CASSQGGTYEQYF
cdr3_nt: TGTGCCAGCAGCCAGGGCGGAACCTACGAGCAGTACTTC
v_call: TRBV3-1
d_call: .
j_call: TRBJ2-7
clone_size: many

cdr3_aa: CASSPSTGAYEQYF
cdr3_nt: TGCGCCAGCAGCCCTTCGACAGGAGCCTACGAGCAGTACTTC
v_call: TRBV5-1
d_call: .
j_call: TRBJ2-7
clone_size: many

cdr3_aa: CASSLTTGPPWNEQFF
cdr3_nt: TGTGCCAGCAGCTTAACAACAGGGCCGCCTTGGAATGAGCAGTTCTTC
v_call: TRBV7-9
d_call: .
j_call: TRBJ2-1
clone_size: .

cdr3_aa: CATQTGFNYGYTF
cdr3_nt: TGTGCCACCCAAACCGGGTTTAACTATGGCTACACCTTC
v_call: TRBV6-1
d_call: .
j_call: TRBJ1-2
clone_size: .

cdr3_aa: CASSPRQAAYSNQPQHF
cdr3_nt: TGTGCCAGCAGTCCCCGACAGGCGGCCTATAGCAATCAGCCCCAGCATTTT
v_call: TRBV6-2/TRBV6-3
d_call: .
j_call: TRBJ1-5
clone_size: .

cdr3_aa: CAWSVGVGAGNTIYF
cdr3_nt: TGTGCCTGGAGTGTGGGGGTGGGGGCTGGAAACACCATATATTTT
v_call: TRBV30
d_call: .
j_call: TRBJ1-3
clone_size: .

cdr3_aa: CASSQDTNEKLFF
cdr3_nt: TGTGCCAGCAGTCAGGACACTAATGAAAAACTGTTTTTT
v_call: TRBV28
d_call: .
j_call: TRBJ1-4
clone_size: many

cdr3_aa: CASSSPARGEEQFF
cdr3_nt: TGTGCCAGCAGCTCCCCCGCGCGGGGAGAAGAGCAGTTCTTC
v_call: TRBV6-2/TRBV6-3
d_call: .
j_call: TRBJ2-1
clone_size: few

cdr3_aa: CASSNRRYYEQYF
cdr3_nt: TGTGCCAGCAGCAATAGACGGTACTACGAGCAGTACTTC
v_call: TRBV2
d_call: .
j_call: TRBJ2-7
clone_size: few

cdr3_aa: CASTRGTPVGETQYF
cdr3_nt: TGTGCCAGCACCCGGGGGACCCCCGTCGGAGAGACCCAGTACTTC
v_call: TRBV2
d_call: .
j_call: TRBJ2-5
clone_size: few

cdr3_aa: CASSLDRAVEDTQYF
cdr3_nt: TGTGCCAGCAGCCTCGACAGGGCGGTCGAAGATACGCAGTATTTT
v_call: TRBV7-8
d_call: TRBD1
j_call: TRBJ2-3
clone_size: many

cdr3_aa: CASSFLGIIHNEQFF
cdr3_nt: TGTGCCAGCAGCTTCCTGGGCATCATCCACAATGAGCAGTTCTTC
v_call: TRBV5-8
d_call: .
j_call: TRBJ2-1
clone_size: .

cdr3_aa: CASSFTSGPTQYF
cdr3_nt: TGTGCCAGCAGTTTTACTAGCGGTCCTACGCAGTATTTT
v_call: TRBV28
d_call: TRBD2
j_call: TRBJ2-3
clone_size: .

cdr3_aa: CASSLQGRQHGYTF
cdr3_nt: TGTGCCAGCAGCTTGCAGGGACGGCAGCATGGCTACACCTTC
v_call: TRBV7-9
d_call: .
j_call: TRBJ1-2
clone_size: few

cdr3_aa: CASSLEGREAEKLFF
cdr3_nt: TGTGCCAGCAGCTTGGAGGGACGGGAAGCTGAAAAACTGTTTTTT
v_call: TRBV5-5
d_call: .
j_call: TRBJ1-4
clone_size: few

cdr3_aa: CASSPGQGTYNEQFF
cdr3_nt: TGTGCCAGCAGCCCGGGACAGGGCACCTACAATGAGCAGTTCTTC
v_call: TRBV6-1
d_call: TRBD1
j_call: TRBJ2-1
clone_size: many

cdr3_aa: CAIRDRDNEQFF
cdr3_nt: TGTGCCATCCGGGACAGGGACAATGAGCAGTTCTTC
v_call: TRBV10-3
d_call: TRBD1
j_call: TRBJ2-1
clone_size: many